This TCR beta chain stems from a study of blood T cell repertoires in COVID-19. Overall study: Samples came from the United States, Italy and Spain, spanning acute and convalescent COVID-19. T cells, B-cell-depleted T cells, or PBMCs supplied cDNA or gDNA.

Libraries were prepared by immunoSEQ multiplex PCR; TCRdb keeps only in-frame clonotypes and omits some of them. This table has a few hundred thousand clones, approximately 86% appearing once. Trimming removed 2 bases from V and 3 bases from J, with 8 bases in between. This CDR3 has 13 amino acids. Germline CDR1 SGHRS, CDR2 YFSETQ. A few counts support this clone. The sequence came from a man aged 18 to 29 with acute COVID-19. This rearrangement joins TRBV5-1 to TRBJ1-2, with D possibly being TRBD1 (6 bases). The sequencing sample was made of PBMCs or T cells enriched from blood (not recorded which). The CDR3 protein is CASSFSGDYGYTF. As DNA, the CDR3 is TGCGCCAGCAGCTTTTCAGGGGACTATGGCTACACCTTC.